Listed below are T cell receptor beta chains from one sample, sequenced in a study of glioma-infiltrating T cells. TCRdb re-called the multiplex PCR reads through MiXCR, storing one row per CDR3 protein. The data contain 300,000 to 450,000 distinct CDR3 sequences, roughly two fifths of them singletons. The specimen was glioma tissue, nonneoplastic brain tissue, or PBMCs (not recorded which). The source of these receptors is a human donor with low-grade glioma or glioblastoma, undergoing nonglioma brain surgery, or in good health (not recorded which). Each CDR3 is given with its conserved first and last residue. Each record gives: V gene, CDR3 length, J gene, clone size, CDR3 protein. The size entry is marked missing in some rows and otherwise reads once, few, many or a size class.

TRBV18	16	TRBJ2-1	once	CASSNYSGNTNNEQFF
TRBV27	13	TRBJ1-2	few	CASSLRGCRGYTF
TRBV27	17	TRBJ1-2	many	CASSLSFFRLVREGYTF
TRBV12-3/TRBV12-4	15	TRBJ2-5	-	CASSPGGTEKETQYF
TRBV20-1	13	TRBJ2-7	-	CSVSGSGPYEQYF
TRBV5-4	15	TRBJ2-5	-	CASSGQHSYQETQYF
TRBV6-2/TRBV6-3	14	TRBJ2-7	few	CASSWETEPYEQYF
TRBV20-1	13	TRBJ1-2	many	CSARRGEGYGYTF
TRBV28	15	TRBJ1-4	once	CASNHGCSFGEKLFF
TRBV20-1	15	TRBJ2-7	few	CSARDPGGGTYEQYF
TRBV15	14	TRBJ2-7	-	CATRRDSGTGEQHF
TRBV20-1	15	TRBJ2-3	-	CSARDTGGVGDTQYF
TRBV3-1	15	TRBJ2-1	few	CASSGRLAAYNEQFF
TRBV14	15	TRBJ2-4	once	CASSQVGTAKNIQYF
TRBV7-2	13	TRBJ2-5	many	CASSNRGQGTQYF
TRBV7-2	15	TRBJ2-3	-	CASSSTTSGTDTQYF
TRBV28	13	TRBJ1-3	-	CASPGLRENTIYF
TRBV4-1	14	TRBJ2-7	-	CASSSRDTSYEQYF
TRBV5-5	15	TRBJ2-1	-	CASSLHRGIQDEQFF
TRBV20-1	15	TRBJ2-3	-	CSARDRRGGTDTQYF
TRBV28	13	TRBJ2-3	few	CASSWGGRDAQYF
TRBV19	17	TRBJ1-5	few	CASSRGQIVYSNQPQHF
TRBV28	13	TRBJ2-3	many	CASSLPFVDTQYF
TRBV6-2/TRBV6-3	14	TRBJ1-2	many	CASSYGTAAYGYTF
TRBV6-1	16	TRBJ2-2	many	CASRQGLAANTGELFF
TRBV6-5	18	TRBJ2-1	-	CASSYRPSGSWSYNEQFF
TRBV24-1	14	TRBJ2-3	-	CATSPGQGADTQYF
TRBV4-3	18	TRBJ2-1	few	CASSQDPGLAGGLNEQFF
TRBV6-1	14	TRBJ2-3	many	CASWSAILADTQYF
TRBV5-4	13	TRBJ1-2	few	CASTTGQGRGYTF
TRBV19	16	TRBJ1-1	-	CASSIGTRDRNTEAFF
TRBV28	12	TRBJ1-1	many	CASSLRENEAFF
TRBV25-1	16	TRBJ1-6	-	CASSESDRVKDSPLNF
TRBV2	16	TRBJ2-3	few	CASSKGDSSVTDTQYF
TRBV6-5	17	TRBJ2-7	-	CASSTPGQGRSSYEQYF
TRBV28	15	TRBJ2-7	once	CASSLRDSPSYEQYF